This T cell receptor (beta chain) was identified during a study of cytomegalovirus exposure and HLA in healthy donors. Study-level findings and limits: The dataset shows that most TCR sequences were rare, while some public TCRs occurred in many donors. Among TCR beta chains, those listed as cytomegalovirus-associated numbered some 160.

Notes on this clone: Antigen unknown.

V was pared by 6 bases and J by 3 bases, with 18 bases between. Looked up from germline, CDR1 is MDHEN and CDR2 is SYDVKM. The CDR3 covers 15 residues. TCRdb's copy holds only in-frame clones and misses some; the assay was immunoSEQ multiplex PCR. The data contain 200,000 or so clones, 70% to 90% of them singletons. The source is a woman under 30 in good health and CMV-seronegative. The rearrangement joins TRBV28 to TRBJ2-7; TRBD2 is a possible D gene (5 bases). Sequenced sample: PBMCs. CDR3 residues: CASSGIRMFYYEQYF. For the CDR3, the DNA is TGTGCCAGCAGCGGGATTAGGATGTTTTACTACGAGCAGTACTTC.